The rows below give T cell receptor beta chains drawn from one sample of a study of cytomegalovirus exposure and HLA in healthy donors. The table came from immunoSEQ multiplex PCR; TCRdb's copy has only in-frame clones and leaves some out. The data show about 180,000 clones, roughly four fifths seen once. The sequencing input was PBMCs. Source of these receptors: a woman between 50 and 59 years old in good health and CMV-seronegative. The CDR3 runs from the conserved cysteine through the conserved F or W. D genes are given only for firm matches. The size field is filled for only some rows; it gives once, few, many or a size class.

TRBJ1-5 | TRBV10-3 | . | TRBD1 | CAISDGGDRGRSGHQPQHF | TGTGCCATCAGTGATGGGGGTGACAGGGGGCGTTCGGGACATCAGCCCCAGCATTTT
TRBJ2-7 | TRBV7-2 | . | . | CASSYSSLYRTYEQYF | TGTGCCAGCAGCTATAGCTCCTTATACCGGACCTACGAGCAGTACTTC
TRBJ2-1 | TRBV7-6 | . | TRBD2 | CASSPRVAGVAEQFF | TGTGCCAGCAGCCCCCGGGTAGCGGGAGTGGCTGAGCAGTTCTTC
TRBJ1-2 | TRBV19 | . | TRBD1 | CASSIRGPDYGYTF | TGTGCCAGTAGTATCAGGGGGCCGGACTATGGCTACACCTTC
TRBJ1-4 | TRBV27 | once | . | CASSLNPRGFREKLFF | TGTGCCAGCAGTTTAAACCCTCGGGGGTTCCGGGAAAAACTGTTTTTT
TRBJ2-5 | TRBV5-1 | once | . | CASSLGGQETQYF | TGCGCCAGCAGCTTGGGCGGTCAAGAGACCCAGTACTTC
TRBJ2-1 | TRBV5-6 | . | . | CASSLGESYEQFF | TGTGCCAGCAGCTTGGGCGAGTCCTATGAGCAGTTCTTC
TRBJ2-3 | TRBV29-1 | . | TRBD1 | CSGKTGPPYGTDTQYF | TGCAGCGGTAAGACAGGGCCCCCATACGGGACGGATACGCAGTATTTT
TRBJ2-3 | TRBV5-4 | . | TRBD2 | CASSPGTSGGARDTQYF | TGTGCCAGCAGCCCCGGGACTAGCGGGGGGGCTAGGGATACGCAGTATTTT
TRBJ2-1 | TRBV5-4 | . | . | CASSSLVSTSYNEQFF | TGTGCCAGCAGCTCCCTGGTGAGTACCTCCTACAATGAGCAGTTCTTC
TRBJ2-7 | TRBV28 | . | . | CVSGTSYEQYF | TGTGTATCAGGCACCTCCTACGAGCAGTACTTC
TRBJ1-2 | TRBV28 | . | . | CASSSLNYGYTF | TGTGCCAGCAGTTCCCTCAACTATGGCTACACCTTC
TRBJ2-5 | TRBV5-6 | . | TRBD1 | CASSLPTGVGETQYF | TGTGCCAGCAGCTTACCGACAGGGGTCGGGGAGACCCAGTACTTC
TRBJ2-1 | TRBV15 | . | . | CATSREQGRLNEQFF | TGTGCCACCAGCAGAGAACAGGGGAGGTTAAATGAGCAGTTCTTC
TRBJ1-1 | TRBV7-3 | . | . | CASSTQGRGNTEAFF | TGTGCCAGCAGCACCCAGGGGAGGGGGAACACTGAAGCTTTCTTT
TRBJ1-2 | TRBV28 | . | . | CASSYRDHYGYTF | TGTGCCAGCAGTTACAGGGATCACTATGGCTACACCTTC
TRBJ2-2 | TRBV29-1 | . | . | CSVLQGSHTGELFF | TGCAGCGTCCTACAGGGCTCGCACACCGGGGAGCTGTTTTTT
TRBJ1-2 | TRBV28 | few | . | CASSLFSLLNYGYTF | TGTGCCAGCAGTTTATTTTCCCTCCTTAACTATGGCTACACCTTC
TRBJ1-1 | TRBV6-1 | . | . | CASSTRQDPQAFF | TGTGCCAGCAGTACCCGACAGGACCCCCAAGCTTTCTTT
TRBJ1-2 | TRBV7-6 | . | . | CASSAFSAEWAANYGYTF | TGTGCCAGCAGCGCTTTCTCAGCGGAGTGGGCAGCTAACTATGGCTACACCTTC
TRBJ2-7 | TRBV13 | . | . | CASSPVGGTYEQYF | TGTGCCAGCAGCCCCGTAGGAGGAACCTACGAGCAGTACTTC
TRBJ1-2 | TRBV7-9 | . | . | CASDGRGNYGYTF | TGTGCCAGCGACGGAAGAGGGAACTATGGCTACACCTTC
TRBJ1-2 | TRBV28 | . | . | CASSLLRVLGYTF | TGTGCCAGCAGTTTATTGAGAGTCTTAGGCTACACCTTC
TRBJ2-5 | TRBV15 | . | . | CATSRDGTRAPETQYF | TGTGCCACCAGCAGAGATGGGACAAGGGCCCCAGAGACCCAGTACTTC
TRBJ2-7 | TRBV15 | few | . | CATSKTAGASYEQYF | TGTGCCACCAGCAAAACCGCAGGGGCCTCCTACGAGCAGTACTTC
TRBJ2-5 | TRBV15 | . | TRBD2 | CATSRGSGRQETQYF | TGTGCCACCAGCAGAGGTAGCGGGCGACAAGAGACCCAGTACTTC
TRBJ2-7 | TRBV9 | . | TRBD2 | CASSRGGGHEQYF | TGTGCCAGCAGTCGGGGCGGGGGGCACGAGCAGTACTTC
TRBJ2-3 | TRBV29-1 | . | . | CSVAMSGDTSTDTQYF | TGCAGCGTTGCCATGAGCGGAGATACTAGCACAGATACGCAGTATTTT
TRBJ2-3 | TRBV6-1 | . | . | CASRNPVGADTQYF | TGTGCCAGCAGGAACCCGGTGGGAGCAGATACGCAGTATTTT
TRBJ2-1 | TRBV2 | . | TRBD2 | CASRLGTSGFHEQFF | TGTGCCAGCAGGCTAGGGACTAGCGGGTTCCATGAGCAGTTCTTC
TRBJ1-5 | TRBV28 | few | TRBD1 | CASSGTERYQPQHF | TGTGCCAGCAGCGGGACAGAGAGGTACCAGCCCCAGCATTTT
TRBJ1-2 | TRBV20-1 | . | . | CSAGTTYGYTF | TGCAGTGCCGGGACAACCTATGGCTACACCTTC
TRBJ2-1 | TRBV6-5 | . | . | CASSYSSGSEQFF | TGTGCCAGCAGTTACTCGTCGGGGTCTGAGCAGTTCTTC
TRBJ1-5 | TRBV6-5 | . | . | CASRLGGDSNQPQHF | TGTGCCAGCAGATTGGGGGGGGATAGCAATCAGCCCCAGCATTTT
TRBJ1-5 | TRBV6-6 | . | . | CASSRNRVQPQHF | TGTGCCAGCAGTCGCAACAGGGTCCAGCCCCAGCATTTT
TRBJ2-7 | TRBV7-9 | . | TRBD2 | CASSLWPAGVSYEQYF | TGTGCCAGCAGCTTATGGCCAGCGGGGGTTTCCTACGAGCAGTACTTC
TRBJ2-1 | TRBV7-2 | few | TRBD2 | CASSSSSGSSYNEQFF | TGTGCCAGCAGCTCATCTAGCGGTAGCTCCTACAATGAGCAGTTCTTC
TRBJ2-7 | TRBV5-1 | . | TRBD1 | CASSLWSQGESEQYF | TGCGCCAGCAGCTTGTGGAGTCAGGGGGAATCCGAGCAGTACTTC
TRBJ1-5 | TRBV6-1 | once | . | CATRLSSNQPQHF | TGTGCCACCCGTTTGTCCAGCAATCAGCCCCAGCATTTT
TRBJ2-3 | TRBV28 | . | TRBD2 | CASSPGTSGDTQYF | TGTGCCAGCAGCCCCGGGACTAGCGGAGATACGCAGTATTTT